Below are 28 T cell receptor beta chains sequenced from a single sample in a study of blood T cell repertoires in COVID-19. Libraries were prepared by immunoSEQ multiplex PCR; TCRdb keeps only in-frame clonotypes and omits some of them. The sample consists of over 150,000 clones, roughly 90% of them appearing once. Sequencing was done on a sample of peripheral blood. The receptor set was obtained from a man aged 50 to 60 with acute or convalescent COVID-19.

This chain links TRBV12-3 or TRBV12-4 with TRBJ1-5, with D unresolved. V lost 6 bases and J 5 bases, leaving 11 bases between the germline ends. This CDR3 spans 13 amino acids. This chain's CDR3 is CASSRDQDQPQHF. CDR3 DNA sequence: TGTGCCAGCAGCCGTGACCAGGATCAGCCCCAGCATTTT.

The rearrangement uses TRBV6-6 and TRBJ2-5; 7 bases line up with TRBD2. Per the germline V gene, CDR1 is MNHNY and CDR2 is SVGAGI (reference sequence). CDR3 length: 15 residues. J was trimmed by 2 bases and V by 2 bases; bases with no gene match: 5. The CDR3 region is CASSYGLGYQETQYF. As DNA, the CDR3 is TGTGCCAGCAGTTACGGACTAGGTTATCAAGAGACCCAGTACTTC.

This clone appeared a few times. The chain combines TRBV7-9 with TRBJ1-6; the match to TRBD1 covers 8 bases. CDR3 length equals 15 residues. Trimming removed 2 bases from V and 8 bases from J; junction bases left unmatched: 5. Germline CDR1 is SEHNR and CDR2 is FQNEAQ (reference sequence). The CDR3 protein is CASSLTATGDSPLHF. CDR3 coding DNA: TGTGCCAGCAGCTTAACCGCGACAGGGGATTCACCCCTCCACTTT. The full variable domain, with the rest looked up from reference TRBV7-9 and TRBJ1-6, is DTGVSQNPRHKITKRGQNVTFRCDPISEHNRLYWYRQTLGQGPEFLTYFQNEAQLEKSRLLSDRFSAERPKGSFSTLEIQRTEQGDSAMYLCASSLTATGDSPLHFGNGTRLTVT.

This clone was detected a few times. The rearrangement uses TRBV6-2 or TRBV6-3 and TRBJ1-2; 8 bases align to TRBD1. The CDR3 covers 13 residues. Germline trimming cut 6 bases from V and 3 bases from J; bases unmatched to any gene: 3. From germline, CDR1 is MNHEY and CDR2 SVGEGT. The CDR3 loop is CASSQTGDYGYTF. CDR3 sequence (DNA): TGTGCCAGCAGCCAGACAGGGGACTATGGCTACACCTTC.

The chain couples TRBV5-6 to TRBJ2-1; D ambiguous. Trimming stripped 4 bases from V and 5 bases from J, with 10 bases between. The CDR3 extends over 13 amino acids. CDR1 SGHDT and CDR2 YYEEEE come from the germline V gene. CDR3 in amino acids: CASSQWAHNEQFF. The CDR3 bases are TGTGCCAGCAGCCAGTGGGCGCACAATGAGCAGTTCTTC. Based on the CDR3 plus reference TRBV5-6 and TRBJ2-1, the full variable domain is DAGVTQSPTHLIKTRGQQVTLRCSPKSGHDTVSWYQQALGQGPQFIFQYYEEEERQRGNFPDRFSGHQFPNYSSELNVNALLLGDSALYLCASSQWAHNEQFFGPGTRLTVL.

The rearrangement links TRBV7-8 to TRBJ2-2; 8 nucleotides agree with TRBD1. CDR3 length: 16 amino acids. CDR1 SGHVS and CDR2 FQNEAQ come from the germline V gene. The J segment lost 4 bases and the V segment lost 5 bases, leaving 9 bases of the junction unmatched. The DNA for the CDR3 is TGTGCCAGCAGCCAACGACAGGGGAGAATCACCGGGGAGCTGTTTTTT. Its translation: CASSQRQGRITGELFF. The complete variable domain, with remaining parts taken from reference TRBV7-8 and TRBJ2-2, reads GAGVSQSPRYKVAKRGQDVALRCDPISGHVSLFWYQQALGQGPEFLTYFQNEAQLDKSGLPSDRFFAERPEGSVSTLKIQRTQQEDSAVYLCASSQRQGRITGELFFGEGSRLTVL.

The rearrangement uses TRBV7-2 and TRBJ2-6; D is possibly TRBD1 (5 bases). The CDR3 contains 18 residues. The germline CDR1 and CDR2 sequences are SGHTA and FQGNSA. V dropped 2 bases and J dropped 0 bases, with 14 bases sitting between them. For the CDR3, the DNA is TGTGCCAGCAGCTTAAATTCAGGGTTCCGCTCTGGGGCCAACGTCCTGACTTTC. Translating it yields CASSLNSGFRSGANVLTF.

The J gene is TRBJ2-5, the V gene TRBV7-2; 9 bases line up with TRBD1. With V trimmed by 4 bases and J by 5 bases, 2 bases remained unmatched. There are 13 residues in the CDR3. Germline-derived CDR1 and CDR2 are SGHTA and FQGNSA. CDR3 region: CASSWDRVETQYF. The CDR3 DNA is TGTGCCAGCAGCTGGGACAGGGTTGAGACCCAGTACTTC.

This clone showed up just a few times. This sequence joins TRBV2 and TRBJ1-6; D ambiguous. V was pared by 3 bases and J by 6 bases, with 9 bases between. The CDR3 runs to 14 residues. CDR1 and CDR2 from the germline V gene are SNHLY and FYNNEI. CDR3 residues: CASSEARFNSPLHF. The CDR3 DNA reads TGTGCCAGCAGTGAGGCCAGGTTTAATTCACCCCTCCACTTT.

The rearrangement links TRBV20-1 to TRBJ2-1; TRBD2 agrees at 9 bases. The CDR3 is 20 amino acids. With V trimmed by 3 bases and J by 0 bases, 18 bases remained unmatched. The germline CDR1 and CDR2 sequences are DFQATT and SNEGSKA (reference sequence). The CDR3 DNA sequence: TGCAGTGCTAGTTTGGTGGGGGTGCTGGCGGGAGGGAGCTCCTACAATGAGCAGTTCTTC. Translated: CSASLVGVLAGGSSYNEQFF.

The V gene is TRBV27, the J gene TRBJ2-7, with 7 bases identical to TRBD1. The CDR3 sequence is 15 residues long. Germline trimming cut 3 bases from V and 4 bases from J; bases unmatched to any gene: 9. Per the germline V gene, CDR1 is MNHEY and CDR2 is SMNVEV (reference sequence). CDR3 region: CASSFHRDRGYEQYF. The CDR3 nucleotides are TGTGCCAGCAGTTTCCACCGGGACAGAGGTTACGAGCAGTACTTC.

The DNA for the CDR3 is TGTGCCACCCAACAGTCGGAGACCCAGTACTTC. Translated: CATQQSETQYF. The genes are TRBV19 and TRBJ2-5, with D unresolved. Per the germline V gene, CDR1 is LNHDA and CDR2 is SQIVND (reference sequence). The CDR3 runs to 11 residues. Trimming took 10 bases from V and 5 from J, leaving 11 bases between them.

The chain recombines TRBV10-1 with TRBJ2-1; 8 bases agree with TRBD1. Losses at the gene ends were 2 bases for V and 2 bases for J; bases not matched to a gene: 11. Germline V gene sequence: CDR1 WNHNN, CDR2 SYGVQD (reference sequence). The CDR3 is 18 residues long. CDR3 DNA sequence: TGCGCCAGCAGTGAGAGTGGACAGGGCGCGAACACCTACAATGAGCAGTTCTTC. It specifies CASSESGQGANTYNEQFF.

The rearrangement joins TRBV10-2 to TRBJ2-1, with 9 bases lining up with TRBD2. Unmatched junction bases numbered 3, after V lost 6 bases and J lost 3 bases. The CDR3 is 14 residues long. Germline CDR1 and CDR2: WSHSY and SAAADI. The CDR3 loop is CASRRTSDYNEQFF. In DNA, the CDR3 is TGCGCCAGCAGGAGGACTAGCGACTACAATGAGCAGTTCTTC.

A single count supports this clone. V and J are TRBV28 and TRBJ1-5, with TRBD1 identical over 11 bases. The CDR3 covers 15 residues. V shed 6 bases, J shed 7 bases, and the junction held 8 bases outside the gene matches. Germline loops: CDR1 MDHEN, CDR2 SYDVKM. The CDR3 DNA reads TGTGCCAGCAGACCGGGGACAGGGGGATGGCAGCCCCAGCATTTT. It encodes CASRPGTGGWQPQHF.

This chain links TRBV20-1 with TRBJ2-5, with D maybe TRBD2 (6 bases). CDR3 length: 15 amino acids. V was shortened by 3 bases and J by 4 bases, with 18 bases between the two germline ends. The germline V gene has CDR1 DFQATT and CDR2 SNEGSKA (reference sequence). CDR3 sequence: CSASRRAGMGETQYF. Here the CDR3 DNA reads TGCAGTGCTAGTCGCCGGGCGGGAATGGGAGAGACCCAGTACTTC.

The rearrangement joins TRBV30 to TRBJ2-3; 11 nucleotides match TRBD2. The J segment lost 2 bases and the V segment lost 5 bases, leaving 6 bases of the junction unmatched. The V gene's germline CDR1 is GTSNPN and CDR2 SVGIG (reference sequence). This CDR3 is 15 amino acids long. In DNA, the CDR3 is TGTGCCTGGTCCGGGACTAGCGGATACACAGATACGCAGTATTTT. It codes for CAWSGTSGYTDTQYF.

The sample holds one count of this clone. The chain links TRBV7-2 to TRBJ2-1; TRBD1 matches at 10 bases. This CDR3 spans 14 amino acids. Germline values: CDR1 SGHTA, CDR2 FQGNSA. Trimming took 6 bases from V and 6 from J; bases not matched to a gene: 5. In DNA, the CDR3 is TGTGCCAGCAGGTACGGGACAGGGGTCAATGAGCAGTTCTTC. It codes for CASRYGTGVNEQFF. Combining the CDR3 with reference TRBV7-2 and TRBJ2-1 gives the whole variable domain GAGVSQSPSNKVTEKGKDVELRCDPISGHTALYWYRQSLGQGLEFLIYFQGNSAPDKSGLPSDRFSAERTGGSVSTLTIQRTQQEDSAVYLCASRYGTGVNEQFFGPGTRLTVL.

The chain carries TRBV28 and TRBJ1-3; 7 bases map to TRBD1. Trimming removed 6 bases from V and 2 bases from J; junction bases left unmatched: 4. CDR3 length: 14 amino acids. Germline CDR1 and CDR2: MDHEN and SYDVKM. CDR3 amino acids: CASSSQGAGNTIYF. The CDR3 DNA reads as TGTGCCAGCAGCTCCCAGGGGGCTGGAAACACCATATATTTT.

This clone was recorded once. The J gene is TRBJ2-3, the V gene TRBV5-1, with 7 bases that match TRBD1. CDR1 SGHRS and CDR2 YFSETQ come from the germline V gene. The J segment lost 4 bases and the V segment lost 2 bases, leaving 7 bases of the junction unmatched. This CDR3 comprises 15 residues. CDR3 loop: CASSLGGQVADTQYF. The CDR3 region has the DNA TGCGCCAGCAGCTTAGGCGGACAGGTGGCAGATACGCAGTATTTT.

This sequence joins TRBV2 and TRBJ1-5; 8 nucleotides agree with TRBD1. The CDR3 contains 15 residues. With 6 bases clipped from V and 3 bases from J, the junction kept 7 bases outside the gene matches. From germline, CDR1 is SNHLY and CDR2 FYNNEI. The CDR3 loop reads CASRRTGPLNQPQHF. CDR3 nucleotide sequence: TGTGCCAGCAGAAGGACAGGGCCACTCAATCAGCCCCAGCATTTT.

The chain combines TRBV7-9 with TRBJ1-2, with D possibly matching TRBD1 (5 bases). V was shortened by 4 bases and J by 6 bases, with 15 bases between the two germline ends. The CDR3 loop spans 14 amino acids. CDR1 is SEHNR, CDR2 FQNEAQ, per germline (reference sequence). CDR3 in amino acids: CASSYLWGVDGYTF. CDR3 coding DNA: TGTGCCAGCAGCTACCTATGGGGGGTAGATGGCTACACCTTC.

The V call is TRBV6-1, the J call TRBJ1-1, with D perhaps TRBD1 (5 bases). The CDR3 sequence is 14 residues long. Trimming took 2 bases from V and 1 from J, leaving 8 bases between them. Germline CDR1 MNHNS, CDR2 SASEGT. The DNA for the CDR3 is TGTGCCAGCAGTGAATTTAGGGGGAACACTGAAGCTTTCTTT. Protein product: CASSEFRGNTEAFF.

The chain employs TRBV19 and TRBJ2-2; 7 bases line up with TRBD1. The V segment lost 9 bases and the J segment 2 bases; nucleotides outside the gene matches: 9. Per germline, CDR1 LNHDA and CDR2 SQIVND (reference sequence). This CDR3 contains 15 residues. The CDR3 spells CASKGAALNTGELFF. CDR3 bases: TGTGCCAGCAAGGGGGCAGCCCTTAACACCGGGGAGCTGTTTTTT. Looking up the rest from reference TRBV19 and TRBJ2-2 gives the full variable domain: DGGITQSPKYLFRKEGQNVTLSCEQNLNHDAMYWYRQDPGQGLRLIYYSQIVNDFQKGDIAEGYSVSREKKESFPLTVTSAQKNPTAFYLCASKGAALNTGELFFGEGSRLTVL.

This chain connects TRBV28 to TRBJ2-5; TRBD1 matches at 10 bases. The length of the CDR3 is 15 residues. Germline CDR1 and CDR2: MDHEN and SYDVKM. V dropped 6 bases and J dropped 2; count of bases not matched to a gene: 6. The CDR3 is CASSPDRGRQETQYF. The CDR3 DNA reads TGTGCCAGCAGCCCGGACAGGGGGAGGCAAGAGACCCAGTACTTC.

The sample holds one count of this clone. Here the CDR3 DNA reads TGTGCCAGCAGCCCTAGGACTAGCGCCCAATCTACAAATGAGCAGTTCTTC. It is translated as CASSPRTSAQSTNEQFF. The genes are TRBV3-1 (or the pseudogene TRBV3-2) and TRBJ2-1; TRBD2 matches at 9 bases. With V trimmed by 4 bases and J by 7 bases, 14 bases remained unmatched. Germline-derived CDR1 and CDR2 are LGHDT and YNNKEL (reference sequence). CDR3 length equals 17 residues.

V and J are TRBV30 and TRBJ1-1; 8 nucleotides match TRBD1. Germline V lookup: CDR1 GTSNPN, CDR2 SVGIG (reference sequence). After removal of 2 bases from V and 8 bases from J, the junction contained 4 bases not matched to a gene. The CDR3 spans 12 residues. The CDR3 DNA sequence: TGTGCCTGGAGTCCCTGGACAGGGGAAGCTTTCTTT. It specifies CAWSPWTGEAFF.

The genes are TRBV19 and TRBJ2-1, with D possibly being TRBD2 (5 bases). Germline CDR1 reads LNHDA; CDR2 reads SQIVND (reference sequence). Trimming stripped 4 bases from V and 2 bases from J, with 6 bases between. The CDR3 is made up of 13 amino acids. The CDR3 protein is CASSTGTYNEQFF. The DNA of the CDR3 is TGTGCCAGTAGTACCGGGACCTACAATGAGCAGTTCTTC.